The rows below give T cell receptor beta chains drawn from one sample of a study of T-cell reconstitution after alpha-beta-depleted transplantation in children. TCRdb analysed the PCR reads with MiXCR anew, one entry per CDR3 protein. The profile shows roughly 200,000 distinct CDR3 sequences, approximately 6.6% of them singletons. Material: PBMCs from the stem cell graft donor, obtained from the stem cell graft. The receptors here all came from a human donor who donated a stem cell graft to a child with Wiskott-Aldrich syndrome. CDR3s include the opening cysteine and the closing phenylalanine or tryptophan. The D gene is left open where the match is weak. The size of a clone is reported for some rows only, either as once, few or many, or as a class for expanded clones.

J	V	D	size	length	CDR3	DNA
TRBJ1-1	TRBV29-1	-	many	14	CSSVGGGLETEAFF	TGCAGTTCCGTAGGGGGGGGGCTGGAGACTGAAGCTTTCTTT
TRBJ2-3	TRBV5-1	-	many	15	CASSRDNYYTDTQYF	TGCGCCAGCAGCCGGGACAACTACTACACAGATACGCAGTATTTT
TRBJ2-5	TRBV19	-	few	14	CASSAGIAAETQYF	TGTGCCAGTAGTGCCGGGATAGCTGCAGAGACCCAGTACTTC
TRBJ2-7	TRBV27	-	many	13	CASSWGRGGEQYF	TGTGCCAGCAGTTGGGGGAGAGGGGGCGAGCAGTACTTC
TRBJ1-2	TRBV20-1	TRBD1	few	13	CSATPGQSYGYTF	TGCAGTGCGACCCCGGGACAGTCCTATGGCTACACCTTC
TRBJ1-2	TRBV29-1	-	many	15	CSVSGGGAGNYGYTF	TGCAGCGTTTCGGGAGGGGGGGCTGGTAACTATGGCTACACCTTC
TRBJ1-1	TRBV20-1	-	many	12	CSAGYTYTEAFF	TGCAGCGCAGGGTATACATACACTGAAGCTTTCTTT
TRBJ1-1	TRBV2	-	many	13	CASSEEGGTEAFF	TGTGCCAGCAGTGAGGAGGGAGGGACTGAAGCTTTCTTT
TRBJ2-3	TRBV11-2	-	few	15	CASRSVGGRTDTQYF	TGTGCCAGCAGATCGGTGGGGGGTCGAACAGATACGCAGTATTTT
TRBJ2-3	TRBV3-1	-	many	14	CASSLLTGMNTQYF	TGTGCCAGCAGCCTTTTGACTGGGATGAATACGCAGTATTTT
TRBJ1-4	TRBV7-9	-	many	13	CASSFPPSEKLFF	TGTGCCAGCAGCTTCCCCCCATCTGAAAAACTGTTTTTT
TRBJ1-1	TRBV5-1	-	many	13	CASSLVVNTEAFF	TGCGCCAGCAGCTTGGTTGTGAACACTGAAGCTTTCTTT
TRBJ2-7	TRBV18	-	-	13	CASSPHRADEQYF	TGTGCCAGCTCACCTCACAGGGCGGACGAGCAGTACTTC
TRBJ2-2	TRBV7-2	-	many	14	CASSSYSSAGELFF	TGTGCCAGCAGCTCGTATTCTAGCGCCGGGGAGCTGTTTTTT
TRBJ1-2	TRBV5-1	-	few	14	CASSLAGLPDGYTF	TGCGCCAGCAGCTTGGCCGGCCTTCCGGATGGCTACACCTTC
TRBJ2-1	TRBV12-1	-	-	17	CARSPGLAGGPFNEQFF	TGTGCCAGGAGCCCTGGACTAGCGGGAGGGCCATTCAATGAGCAGTTCTTC
TRBJ2-2	TRBV4-3	-	-	16	CASSKEKAAGAGELFF	TGCGCCAGCAGCAAAGAAAAAGCAGCAGGGGCCGGGGAGCTGTTTTTT
TRBJ2-3	TRBV30	-	many	15	CAWSWSGTPTDTQYF	TGTGCCTGGAGTTGGTCAGGGACCCCCACAGATACGCAGTATTTT
TRBJ2-5	TRBV7-2	-	-	14	CASSSPPARETQYF	TGTGCCAGCAGCTCCCCCCCGGCCCGAGAGACCCAGTACTTC
TRBJ2-2	TRBV7-8	TRBD1	few	16	CASSLRQGAYTGELFF	TGTGCCAGCAGCTTAAGGCAGGGGGCCTACACCGGGGAGCTGTTTTTT
TRBJ1-5	TRBV20-1	-	many	14	CSARDRQGGQPQHF	TGCAGTGCTAGAGATCGGCAGGGTGGTCAGCCCCAGCATTTT
TRBJ2-1	TRBV24-1	-	-	18	CATSDTTTQGGAYNEQFF	TGTGCCACCAGTGACACTACAACCCAGGGGGGAGCTTACAATGAGCAGTTCTTC
TRBJ2-1	TRBV29-1	-	many	15	CSVEEQGGGYNEQFF	TGCAGCGTTGAAGAACAAGGGGGGGGCTACAATGAGCAGTTCTTC
TRBJ1-4	TRBV5-1	-	many	14	CASSLERSNEKLFF	TGCGCCAGCAGCTTGGAAAGAAGTAATGAAAAACTGTTTTTT
TRBJ1-1	TRBV3-1	TRBD1	many	14	CASGDNYRGTEAFF	TGTGCCAGCGGTGATAACTACAGGGGCACTGAAGCTTTCTTT
TRBJ2-2	TRBV13	-	many	12	CASMGGTGELFF	TGTGCCAGCATGGGGGGCACCGGGGAGCTGTTTTTT
TRBJ1-2	TRBV6-2/TRBV6-3	-	many	11	CASSYAYGYTF	TGTGCCAGCAGTTACGCCTATGGCTACACCTTC
TRBJ2-1	TRBV20-1	TRBD2	-	16	CSASLPRGGRYNEQFF	TGCAGTGCTAGTCTACCTCGGGGGGGCAGGTACAATGAGCAGTTCTTC
TRBJ2-1	TRBV28	-	-	16	CASSRGGLCSYNEQFF	TGTGCCAGCAGCCGCGGGGGCCTCTGCTCCTACAATGAGCAGTTCTTC
TRBJ2-3	TRBV5-1	TRBD2	-	18	CASSQGVIAGGRTDTQYF	TGCGCCAGCAGCCAAGGAGTAATAGCGGGAGGGCGTACAGATACGCAGTATTTT
TRBJ1-2	TRBV29-1	TRBD1	-	14	CSVGEEVTGVGYTF	TGCAGCGTGGGGGAAGAGGTGACAGGGGTTGGCTACACCTTC
TRBJ2-3	TRBV19	TRBD2	-	15	CASRVRREGADTQYF	TGTGCCAGTAGAGTCCGGCGGGAGGGTGCAGATACGCAGTATTTT
TRBJ2-5	TRBV4-2	-	few	15	CASSQDLGRGKTQYF	TGTGCCAGCAGCCAAGACCTCGGACGGGGGAAGACCCAGTACTTC
TRBJ2-1	TRBV3-1	-	few	15	CASSVGTPNNREQFF	TGTGCCAGCAGCGTCGGGACGCCGAATAACAGGGAGCAGTTCTTC
TRBJ1-2	TRBV5-1	-	few	14	CASSLDPSNYGYTF	TGCGCCAGCAGCTTGGACCCCAGCAACTATGGCTACACCTTC
TRBJ2-5	TRBV5-1	-	many	15	CASSLIGTPGETQYF	TGCGCCAGCAGCTTGATTGGGACCCCAGGGGAGACCCAGTACTTC
TRBJ1-6	TRBV30	-	-	14	CAWNSARGSGVARF	TGTGCCTGGAATTCGGCCAGGGGCTCTGGGGTAGCGCGCTTT
TRBJ2-7	TRBV12-3/TRBV12-4	-	many	16	CASSHETVAWPYEQYF	TGTGCCAGCAGTCACGAGACTGTTGCCTGGCCCTACGAGCAGTACTTC
TRBJ1-1	TRBV20-1	TRBD1	many	15	CSAREKGTGDTEAFF	TGCAGTGCTAGAGAAAAGGGGACAGGAGACACTGAAGCTTTCTTT
TRBJ2-7	TRBV5-1	TRBD1	-	13	CASSFNRGYEQYF	TGCGCCAGCAGCTTTAACAGGGGCTACGAGCAGTACTTC
TRBJ1-1	TRBV7-2	TRBD1	-	16	CASSHGQGVKGTEAFF	TGTGCCAGCAGCCACGGACAGGGGGTTAAAGGCACTGAAGCTTTCTTT